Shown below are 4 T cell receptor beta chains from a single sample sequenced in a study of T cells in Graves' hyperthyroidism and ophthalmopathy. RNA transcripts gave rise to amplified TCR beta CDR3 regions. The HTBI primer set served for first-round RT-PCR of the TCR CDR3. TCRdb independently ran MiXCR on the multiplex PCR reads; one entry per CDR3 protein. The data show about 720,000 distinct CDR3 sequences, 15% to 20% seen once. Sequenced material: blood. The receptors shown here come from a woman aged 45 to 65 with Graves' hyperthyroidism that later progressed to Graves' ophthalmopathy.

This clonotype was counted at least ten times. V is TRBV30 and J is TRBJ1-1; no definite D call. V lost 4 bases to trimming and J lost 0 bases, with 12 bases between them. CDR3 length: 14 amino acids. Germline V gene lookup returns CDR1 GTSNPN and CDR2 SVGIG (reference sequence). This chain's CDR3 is CAWTTGTLNTEAFF. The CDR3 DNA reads TGTGCCTGGACCACCGGAACATTGAACACTGAAGCTTTCTTT. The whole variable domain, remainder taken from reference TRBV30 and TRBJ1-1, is SQTIHQWPATLVQPVGSPLSLECTVEGTSNPNLYWYRQAAGRGLQLLFYSVGIGQISSEVPQNLSASRPQDRQFILSSKKLLLSDSGFYLCAWTTGTLNTEAFFGQGTRLTVV.

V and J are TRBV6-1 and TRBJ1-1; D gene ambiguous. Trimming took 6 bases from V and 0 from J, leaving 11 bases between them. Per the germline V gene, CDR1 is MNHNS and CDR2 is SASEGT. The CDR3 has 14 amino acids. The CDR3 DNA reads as TGTGCCAGCAGACTCCAGAATTTGAACACTGAAGCTTTCTTT. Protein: CASRLQNLNTEAFF.

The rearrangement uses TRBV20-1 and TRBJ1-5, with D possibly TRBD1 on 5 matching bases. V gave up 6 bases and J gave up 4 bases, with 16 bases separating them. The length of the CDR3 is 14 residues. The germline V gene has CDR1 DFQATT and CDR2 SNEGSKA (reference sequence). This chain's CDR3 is CSAKPGTDNQPQHF. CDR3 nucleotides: TGCAGTGCCAAGCCCGGGACGGATAATCAGCCCCAGCATTTT.

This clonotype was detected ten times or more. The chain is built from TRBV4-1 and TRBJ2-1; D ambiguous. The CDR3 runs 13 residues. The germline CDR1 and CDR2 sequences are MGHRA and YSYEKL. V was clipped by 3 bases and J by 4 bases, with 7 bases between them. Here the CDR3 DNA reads TGCGCCAGCAGCCAGGACGGATACAATGAGCAGTTCTTC. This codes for CASSQDGYNEQFF.